The text below deals with one T cell receptor (beta chain). Antigen unknown. Run at survey level, the immunoSEQ assay was version v3.0. The assay was immunoSEQ multiplex PCR, and TCRdb's table has in-frame clones only and misses some. The sample has about 48,000 clones, around 80% seen once; the top ten hold 3%. Losses at the gene ends were 4 bases for V and 5 bases for J; bases not matched to a gene: 5. Germline V gene lookup returns CDR1 LGHNA and CDR2 YSLEER. The CDR3 is made up of 14 amino acids. This specimen comes from a study of long-term antiretroviral therapy in people with HIV. The study, taken as a whole, reports: Patients on ART gained diversity, which nonetheless stayed below transplant donor controls.

V and J are TRBV4-3 and TRBJ1-2; 9 bases fit TRBD1. This TCR derives from a woman aged 18-29 years with HIV. Specimen: unsorted PBMCs, collected 0.8 years after starting antiretroviral therapy. CDR3 nucleotides: TGCGCCAGCAGCCCGGGACAGGGACAATATGGCTACACCTTC. This sequence encodes CASSPGQGQYGYTF.